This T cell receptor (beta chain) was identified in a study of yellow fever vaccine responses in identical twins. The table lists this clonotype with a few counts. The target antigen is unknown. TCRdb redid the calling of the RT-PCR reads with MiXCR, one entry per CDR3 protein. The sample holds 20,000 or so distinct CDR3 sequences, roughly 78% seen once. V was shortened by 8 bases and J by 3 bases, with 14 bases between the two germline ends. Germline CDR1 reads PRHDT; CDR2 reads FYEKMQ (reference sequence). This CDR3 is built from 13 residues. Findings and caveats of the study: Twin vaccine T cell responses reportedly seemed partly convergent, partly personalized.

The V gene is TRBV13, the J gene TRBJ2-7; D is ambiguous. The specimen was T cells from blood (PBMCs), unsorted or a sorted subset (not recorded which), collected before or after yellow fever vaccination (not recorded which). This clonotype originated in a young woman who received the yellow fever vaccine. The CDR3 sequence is CASVYILRYEQYF. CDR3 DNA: TGTGCCAGCGTGTACATTTTGCGCTACGAGCAGTACTTC.